Presented here are 24 T cell receptor beta chains from one specimen sequenced in a study of cytomegalovirus exposure and HLA in healthy donors. PCR was performed using 60 Vbeta and 13 Jbeta primers. TCRdb's copy holds only in-frame clones and misses some; the assay was immunoSEQ multiplex PCR. Here the sample table reports roughly 30,000 clones. The sequencing sample was made of PBMCs. The receptor source for this set is a woman between 35 and 50 years old in good health and CMV-seropositive.

V usage is TRBV7-2 and J usage is TRBJ2-7; no reliable D call. This CDR3 spans 14 amino acids. The V gene's germline CDR1 is SGHTA and CDR2 FQGNSA. The V gene lost 5 bases and the J gene lost 0 bases, with 11 bases spanning the gap. CDR3 loop: CASSRGRVSYEQYF. CDR3 DNA: TGTGCCAGCAGCAGAGGCCGGGTCTCCTACGAGCAGTACTTC.

The V call is TRBV5-1, the J call TRBJ2-2; weak D call: TRBD1 (5 bases). The CDR3 spans 15 residues. Germline V gene sequence: CDR1 SGHRS, CDR2 YFSETQ. V was shortened by 0 bases and J by 4 bases, with 10 bases between the two germline ends. CDR3 region: CASSLVQGVTGELFF. CDR3 in DNA: TGCGCCAGCAGCTTGGTTCAGGGCGTCACCGGGGAGCTGTTTTTT.

This chain links TRBV2 with TRBJ2-4, with D perhaps TRBD2 (6 bases). Germline CDR1 and CDR2: SNHLY and FYNNEI. Trimming stripped 8 bases from V and 8 bases from J, with 10 bases between. This CDR3 is 11 amino acids long. The CDR3 loop is CASSGGDIQYF. The CDR3 DNA sequence: TGTGCCAGCTCGGGCGGGGACATTCAGTACTTC. Supplemented by reference TRBV2 and TRBJ2-4, the full variable domain reads EPEVTQTPSHQVTQMGQEVILRCVPISNHLYFYWYRQILGQKVEFLVSFYNNEISEKSEIFDDQFSVERPDGSNFTLKIRSTKLEDSAMYFCASSGGDIQYFGAGTRLSVL.

This sequence joins TRBV5-1 and TRBJ1-2; 9 bases are a match to TRBD1. This CDR3 is 16 amino acids long. Germline CDR1 SGHRS, CDR2 YFSETQ. V lost 4 bases, J lost 8 bases, and 15 bases stayed unmatched. The CDR3 spells CASSPQLTDRGEGYTF. The CDR3 nucleotides are TGCGCCAGCAGCCCGCAGCTGACTGACAGGGGGGAAGGCTACACCTTC.

This chain joins TRBV19 and TRBJ2-1; D not resolved. Looked up from germline, CDR1 is LNHDA and CDR2 is SQIVND (reference sequence). CDR3 size: 13 residues. With 3 bases removed from V and 4 bases from J, the gap between germline ends came to 7 bases. CDR3 DNA sequence: TGTGCCAGTAGTATGGGCAGATACAATGAGCAGTTCTTC. It encodes CASSMGRYNEQFF.

The V and J genes are TRBV9 and TRBJ1-3; D might be TRBD1 (5 bases). The CDR3 runs to 16 residues. Germline V gene sequence: CDR1 SGDLS, CDR2 YYNGEE. Trimming left V 1 base short and J 2 bases short, with 13 bases between. The CDR3: CASSVTGGGTGNTIYF. In DNA form, the CDR3 reads TGTGCCAGCAGCGTAACTGGGGGGGGAACTGGAAACACCATATATTTT.

V usage is TRBV5-1 and J usage is TRBJ1-5, with D tentatively TRBD1 (6 bases). V gave up 3 bases and J gave up 2 bases, with 12 bases separating them. Germline lookup yields CDR1 SGHRS and CDR2 YFSETQ. The CDR3 runs 15 residues. The CDR3 DNA follows: TGCGCCAGCAGCTCGGGGGGGCCTGGCAATCAGCCCCAGCATTTT. This codes for CASSSGGPGNQPQHF.

The chain combines TRBV10-1 with TRBJ2-7, with unresolved D. V gave up 3 bases and J gave up 3 bases, with 6 bases separating them. Germline V CDR1 and CDR2: WNHNN, SYGVQD (reference sequence). This CDR3 is 12 amino acids long. The CDR3 region has the DNA TGCGCCAGCAGTGACGTCAGCTACGAGCAGTACTTC. Encoded protein: CASSDVSYEQYF.

V is TRBV5-1 and J is TRBJ2-4, with D possibly matching TRBD2 (5 bases). V lost 4 bases to trimming and J lost 12 bases, with 20 bases between them. CDR3 length: 14 amino acids. The V gene's germline CDR1 is SGHRS and CDR2 YFSETQ. The CDR3 DNA follows: TGCGCCAGCAGCATGGAAAGCAGCCGGGATCCTCAGTACTTC. Amino acids: CASSMESSRDPQYF. The full variable domain, completed using reference TRBV5-1 and TRBJ2-4, is KAGVTQTPRYLIKTRGQQVTLSCSPISGHRSVSWYQQTPGQGLQFLFEYFSETQRNKGNFPGRFSGRQFSNSRSEMNVSTLELGDSALYLCASSMESSRDPQYFGAGTRLSVL.

The chain recombines TRBV15 with TRBJ1-4, with 8 bases aligning to TRBD1. In germline, CDR1 is LNHNV, CDR2 YYDKDF (reference sequence). The V segment lost 3 bases and the J segment 8 bases; nucleotides outside the gene matches: 8. CDR3 length equals 15 residues. For the CDR3, the DNA is TGTGCCACCAGCAGTATTGGACAGGGAAGGGAAAAACTGTTTTTT. Its protein product is CATSSIGQGREKLFF.

Regarding this clone: The junction shows a germline mismatch at one end, possibly a read error. This chain links TRBV29-1 with TRBJ2-5; 7 bases are a match to TRBD2. Germline CDR1 reads SQVTM; CDR2 reads ANQGSEA. The CDR3 has 14 residues. The CDR3 coding sequence is TGCAGCGTGTCGGCTAGCGGCAACCAAGCGACCCAGTACTTC. This gives the protein CSVSASGNQATQYF.

The chain has TRBV19 and TRBJ1-1, with D possibly being TRBD1 (5 bases). V lost 6 bases, J lost 0 bases, and 8 bases lay in between. Per germline, CDR1 LNHDA and CDR2 SQIVND (reference sequence). The CDR3 is 13 amino acids. The CDR3 DNA reads as TGTGCCAGTAGGGGGGGAATGAACACTGAAGCTTTCTTT. It codes for CASRGGMNTEAFF.

The chain combines TRBV19 with TRBJ2-1, with TRBD2 matching over 12 bases. CDR1 is LNHDA and CDR2 is SQIVND in the germline V gene (reference sequence). V gave up 5 bases and J gave up 8 bases; unmatched junction bases: 10. CDR3 length: 16 residues. The CDR3 loop is CASSPRLAGVVDEQFF. The CDR3 bases are TGTGCCAGTAGTCCTCGACTAGCGGGAGTGGTAGATGAGCAGTTCTTC.

The chain couples TRBV28 to TRBJ1-2, with D perhaps matching TRBD1 (5 bases). The CDR3 has 13 residues. Germline values: CDR1 MDHEN, CDR2 SYDVKM. Trimming shortened V by 3 bases and J by 5 bases, and 10 bases separated the two germline ends. The chain's CDR3 is CASSFSGGYGYTF. The CDR3 bases are TGTGCCAGCAGTTTCTCGGGGGGTTATGGCTACACCTTC.

V and J are TRBV6-1 and TRBJ1-1; maybe TRBD1 (5 bases). The V and J ends lost 1 base and 5 bases respectively, with 11 bases between them. There are 14 residues in the CDR3. Germline V lookup: CDR1 MNHNS, CDR2 SASEGT. The CDR3 DNA sequence: TGTGCCAGCAGTGAAGTCACCGGGGGGACTGAAGCTTTCTTT. This sequence encodes CASSEVTGGTEAFF.

This chain connects TRBV19 to TRBJ2-1; weak D call: TRBD1 (5 bases). From germline, CDR1 is LNHDA and CDR2 SQIVND (reference sequence). The CDR3 sequence is 13 residues long. V was clipped by 1 base and J by 15 bases, with 16 bases between them. In nucleotides, the CDR3 is TGTGCCAGTAGTATAGCCCAAGACAGCCCCGCGTTCTTC. Residues: CASSIAQDSPAFF.

The chain carries TRBV9 and TRBJ2-3; 10 bases align to TRBD1. The CDR3 loop spans 16 amino acids. Per the germline V gene, CDR1 is SGDLS and CDR2 is YYNGEE. V lost 4 bases, J lost 5 bases, and 10 bases stayed unmatched. This CDR3 is CASSPRSGDRGDTQYF. Written as DNA, the CDR3 is TGTGCCAGCAGCCCGAGGAGTGGGGACAGGGGAGATACGCAGTATTTT.

The chain recombines TRBV13 with TRBJ1-1, with D hard to call. Germline CDR1 reads PRHDT; CDR2 reads FYEKMQ (reference sequence). The CDR3 consists of 12 residues. With 1 base removed from V and 6 bases from J, the gap between germline ends came to 6 bases. The CDR3 sequence is CASSLDGSEAFF. The CDR3 DNA reads as TGTGCCAGCAGCTTAGACGGTTCTGAAGCTTTCTTT. Variable domain in full (rest from reference TRBV13 and TRBJ1-1): AAGVIQSPRHLIKEKRETATLKCYPIPRHDTVYWYQQGPGQDPQFLISFYEKMQSDKGSIPDRFSAQQFSDYHSELNMSSLELGDSALYFCASSLDGSEAFFGQGTRLTVV.

The V and J genes are TRBV2 and TRBJ2-2, with TRBD1 matching over 10 bases. Germline assignment: CDR1 SNHLY and CDR2 FYNNEI. CDR3 length: 15 amino acids. V trimming: 6 bases; J trimming: 5 bases; junction bases outside the gene matches: 6. CDR3 residues: CASRRDRGGTGELFF. CDR3 DNA: TGTGCCAGCAGGAGGGACAGGGGCGGTACCGGGGAGCTGTTTTTT. The entire variable domain, with the rest obtained from reference TRBV2 and TRBJ2-2, is as follows: EPEVTQTPSHQVTQMGQEVILRCVPISNHLYFYWYRQILGQKVEFLVSFYNNEISEKSEIFDDQFSVERPDGSNFTLKIRSTKLEDSAMYFCASRRDRGGTGELFFGEGSRLTVL.

This rearrangement joins TRBV9 to TRBJ2-3; 8 nucleotides align to TRBD2. The V and J ends lost 3 bases and 0 bases, in that order; junction bases with no gene match: 6. The CDR3 covers 16 residues. CDR1 and CDR2 (germline): SGDLS, YYNGEE. The CDR3 DNA follows: TGTGCCAGCAGCGCATCTAGCGGGTCTAGCACAGATACGCAGTATTTT. Translated, it gives CASSASSGSSTDTQYF. Full variable domain (rest looked up from reference TRBV9 and TRBJ2-3): DSGVTQTPKHLITATGQRVTLRCSPRSGDLSVYWYQQSLDQGLQFLIQYYNGEERAKGNILERFSAQQFPDLHSELNLSSLELGDSALYFCASSASSGSSTDTQYFGPGTRLTVL.

The chain is built from TRBV11-2 and TRBJ1-2; D possibly corresponds to TRBD1 (6 bases). CDR3 length: 16 amino acids. Germline values: CDR1 SGHAT, CDR2 FQNNGV. V was pared by 0 bases and J by 3 bases, with 14 bases between. The CDR3 region has the DNA TGTGCCAGCAGCTTAGATGTAGTGGGGGCTTACTATGGCTACACCTTC. Protein sequence: CASSLDVVGAYYGYTF.

The chain has TRBV12-5 and TRBJ1-2; D gene uncertain. In germline, CDR1 is LGHNT, CDR2 FRNRAP. This CDR3 is 13 amino acids long. V was clipped by 6 bases and J by 5 bases, with 13 bases between them. CDR3 DNA: TGTGCTAGTGGATTCGGGTCACCATATGGCTACACCTTC. Translating it yields CASGFGSPYGYTF.

The genes are TRBV18 and TRBJ2-6; D unresolved. This CDR3 spans 15 amino acids. Germline V gives CDR1 KGHSH, CDR2 LQKENI. Trimming took 6 bases from V and 0 from J, leaving 9 bases between them. CDR3 region: CASSPLASGANVLTF. The CDR3 DNA is TGTGCCAGCTCCCCTTTGGCCTCTGGGGCCAACGTCCTGACTTTC.

The chain joins TRBV7-9 to TRBJ2-5, with D perhaps matching TRBD2 (5 bases). This CDR3 has 14 residues. Germline lookup yields CDR1 SEHNR and CDR2 FQNEAQ (reference sequence). Trimming left V 7 bases short and J 5 bases short, with 17 bases between. CDR3 coding DNA: TGTGCCAGCACCACGACGTCCGGCGGGGAGACCCAGTACTTC. This codes for CASTTTSGGETQYF.